The clone carrying this TCR beta chain has ten or more counts. Its antigen is unidentified. A read error may produce the germline difference seen at one junction end. Germline V gives CDR1 SGHTA, CDR2 FQGNSA. The CDR3 is 13 amino acids. Using its own MiXCR run on the reads, TCRdb lists one record per CDR3 protein. The sample has fewer than 85,000 distinct CDR3 sequences, under 5% seen once. This sample was included in a study of T cell repertoires in cytomegalovirus infection. Whole-study context: Signatures in public TCR beta sequences pointed to both CMV infection and matching HLA type. Study results and caveats: What dominated the ex vivo response were HLA-C-restricted CMV-specific TCR beta clonotypes. Totalled public TCR beta family frequency picked out people who carried CMV plus the relevant HLA.

Sequencing was performed on PBMCs. The clonotype was recovered from a human donor in good health (CMV status not recorded). Some clones in this sample may be carry-over from other donors' samples. The J gene is TRBJ2-5, the V gene TRBV7-2, with a possible D match to TRBD2 (5 bases). CDR3 residues: CASSSTIKDRLFF. The CDR3 region has the DNA TGTGCCAGCAGCTCTACCATTAAGGACCGACTATTCTTC.